This T cell receptor (beta chain) was captured in a study of T cells after yellow fever vaccination. Study-level points and caveats: In post-booster samples, most primary-vaccination clones reappeared (around 95% CD4, around 87% CD8).

Synthesis of TCR cDNA relied on 5'RACE template switching, which attached a universal primer site and UMIs. TCRdb re-derived calls from the 5' RACE reads in MiXCR, one entry per CDR3 protein. The data hold fewer than 450,000 distinct CDR3 sequences, with 7% to 10% observed a single time. At least ten counts were recorded for this clonotype. No antigen is known for it. The input for sequencing was PBMCs, taken roughly 45 days after the first yellow fever vaccination. This clonotype was sampled from a man in his late teens or twenties who received the YFV17D yellow fever vaccine.

The CDR3 sequence: CASSPPTSGGFSYEQYF. The DNA for the CDR3 is TGCGCCAGCAGCCCACCTACTAGCGGGGGCTTCTCCTACGAGCAGTACTTC. V is TRBV5-1 and J is TRBJ2-7; 11 nucleotides match TRBD2. With V trimmed by 4 bases and J by 0 bases, 9 bases remained unmatched. The CDR3 is 17 residues long. Germline V gene data show CDR1 as SGHRS and CDR2 as YFSETQ.